A selection of T cell receptor beta chains follows, all from one sample in a study of blood T cell repertoires in COVID-19. Using immunoSEQ multiplex PCR, the repertoire was profiled, and TCRdb retains in-frame clones only, with some absent. The table has around 100,000 clones, around 87% seen once. Sequencing was done on a sample of peripheral blood. All receptors derive from a human donor in a cohort sampled during active COVID-19. CDR3s include the opening cysteine and the closing phenylalanine or tryptophan. A D gene is named only where the DNA matches it firmly. Clone size is stated in some rows and not others, as once, few, many or a class when expanded.

clone_size	j_call	v_call	d_call	cdr3_nt	cdr3_aa
.	TRBJ1-5	TRBV4-1	TRBD1	TGCGCCAGCAGCCAAGTGGGGGTCCCTTATCGACAGGGGGGACGTCAGCCCCAGCATTTT	CASSQVGVPYRQGGRQPQHF
.	TRBJ2-7	TRBV6-2/TRBV6-3	.	TGTGCCAGCAGCCCCACCTTCCGGGGTGGAATGTACGAGCAGTACTTC	CASSPTFRGGMYEQYF
.	TRBJ2-3	TRBV24-1	.	TGTGCCACCAGTGATTTAACCCGGAGTAAGGATACGCAGTATTTT	CATSDLTRSKDTQYF
.	TRBJ2-7	TRBV10-3	TRBD1	TGTGCCATCAGCCAAGACAGGGGGCGGGGCGAGCAGTACTTC	CAISQDRGRGEQYF
few	TRBJ1-2	TRBV6-6	.	TGTGCCAGCAGTTACTCACGTACGGGTAGTAGCTACACCTTC	CASSYSRTGSSYTF
.	TRBJ2-1	TRBV4-3	TRBD2	TGCGCCAGCAGCCAGAGGGGGACTAGCGGGATGAGCTCCTACAATGAGCAGTTCTTC	CASSQRGTSGMSSYNEQFF
once	TRBJ2-7	TRBV7-3	TRBD2	TGTGCCAGCAGCCCGCCGGGACTAGCGGTAACCTACGAGCAGTACTTC	CASSPPGLAVTYEQYF
.	TRBJ1-1	TRBV28	TRBD1	TGTGCCAGCAGTTCACAGGGGGCGCCGAGCACTGAAGCTTTCTTT	CASSSQGAPSTEAFF
.	TRBJ2-2	TRBV11-3	.	TGTGCCAGCAGCCCGGGACACAACACCGGGGAGCTGTTTTTT	CASSPGHNTGELFF
once	TRBJ2-3	TRBV3-1/TRBV3-2	TRBD2	TGTGCCAGCAGCCAAGATATGTTAGGGCTGGGAGCGGGAGTAGATACGCAGTATTTT	CASSQDMLGLGAGVDTQYF
few	TRBJ2-5	TRBV5-1	TRBD1	TGCGCCAGCAGCGCGGGACAGGCCACGGAGACCCAGTACTTC	CASSAGQATETQYF
.	TRBJ1-5	TRBV6-2/TRBV6-3	.	TGTGCCAGCAGTCTTTTCGCGGGTAGCAATCAGCCCCAGCATTTT	CASSLFAGSNQPQHF
.	TRBJ2-7	TRBV19	TRBD1	TGTGCCAGTAGTCCAGGACAGGGAGGCGAGCAGTACTTC	CASSPGQGGEQYF
once	TRBJ2-2	TRBV16	.	TGTGCCAGCAGCCAATCGTCGTACACCGGGGAGCTGTTTTTT	CASSQSSYTGELFF
once	TRBJ2-7	TRBV29-1	TRBD2	TGCAGCGTTGAAGCGCCCTCGACTAGCGGTGCGTACGAGCAGTACTTC	CSVEAPSTSGAYEQYF
.	TRBJ2-1	TRBV7-3	TRBD1	TGTGCCAGCACCCGCCCGTCGGGACAGGGGCTCGGTGAGCAGTTCTTC	CASTRPSGQGLGEQFF
.	TRBJ1-2	TRBV5-4	.	TGTGCCAGCAGCTTTAGGCGGGGGGGAGAGGAGAACTATGGCTACACCTTC	CASSFRRGGEENYGYTF
.	TRBJ2-7	TRBV6-1	TRBD1	TGTGCCAGCAGTGAACGGGACAGCTCCTACGAGCAGTACTTC	CASSERDSSYEQYF
.	TRBJ2-1	TRBV29-1	.	TGCAGCGTTGGGATAATGGGGCGGTCCCGCTCCTACAATGAGCAGTTCTTC	CSVGIMGRSRSYNEQFF
.	TRBJ2-1	TRBV6-4	TRBD2	TGTGCCAGCAGCTCTCGACTAGCGGGCCCGATACCTCCTGACAATGAGCAGTTCTTC	CASSSRLAGPIPPDNEQFF
.	TRBJ1-1	TRBV6-5	.	TGTGCCAGCCAGGGTCCTAGTGGGCTTGAAGCTTTCTTT	CASQGPSGLEAFF
.	TRBJ2-2	TRBV7-3	.	TGTGCCAGCAGCTTAGGGGGGAGTAGGAACACCGGGGAGCTGTTTTTT	CASSLGGSRNTGELFF
.	TRBJ2-1	TRBV4-1	.	TGCGCCAGCACCTGGGGGCTAGCGGAGCACAATGAGCAGTTCTTC	CASTWGLAEHNEQFF
.	TRBJ2-2	TRBV9	.	TGTGCCAGCACCGGGAGTAACACCGGGGAGCTGTTTTTT	CASTGSNTGELFF
few	TRBJ1-6	TRBV5-1	.	TGCGCCAGCAGCTCCTCTGAGAGCATAACTGGTTCACCCCTCCACTTT	CASSSSESITGSPLHF
.	TRBJ2-7	TRBV5-1	.	TGCGCCAGCAGTTCAGGGCGACAGAATGAATACGAGCAGTACTTC	CASSSGRQNEYEQYF
.	TRBJ2-3	TRBV7-2	TRBD2	TGTGCCAGCAGCATCAACCCTAGCGGGAGAGGAACAGATACGCAGTATTTT	CASSINPSGRGTDTQYF
.	TRBJ1-6	TRBV28	TRBD1	TGTGCCAGCGGGTGGGGACAGGGATTTTCCAATTCACCCCTCCACTTT	CASGWGQGFSNSPLHF
.	TRBJ2-3	TRBV4-2	TRBD2	TGTGCCAGCAGCCAGCCGCTGGGGACTAGCGTGGAGGGGACAGATACGCAGTATTTT	CASSQPLGTSVEGTDTQYF
.	TRBJ2-5	TRBV5-1	.	TGCGCCAGCAGCCATGGACAGTCACAAGAGACCCAGTACTTC	CASSHGQSQETQYF
few	TRBJ1-1	TRBV6-1	.	TGTGCCAGCAATGAACTCGCGGGCACTGAAGCTTTCTTT	CASNELAGTEAFF
.	TRBJ2-5	TRBV11-2	TRBD2	TGTGCCAGCAGCTTAGATGGGAACGCGGGAGTCGAGACCCAGTACTTC	CASSLDGNAGVETQYF
.	TRBJ2-7	TRBV11-2	.	TGTGCCAGCAGCCAAAACCCGGCAGGGCCCTACGAGCAGTACTTC	CASSQNPAGPYEQYF
.	TRBJ2-2	TRBV3-1/TRBV3-2	.	TGTGCCAGCAGCCCCAGGGGGGACTTCTACGGGGAGCTGTTTTTT	CASSPRGDFYGELFF
.	TRBJ2-7	TRBV18	.	TGTGCCAGCTCACCACGGTCCACAGCCATTACCTACGAGCAGTACTTC	CASSPRSTAITYEQYF
few	TRBJ1-3	TRBV18	.	TGTGCCAGCTCACCAAATCAGGGCTCATTCTCTGGAAACACCATATATTTT	CASSPNQGSFSGNTIYF
once	TRBJ2-1	TRBV7-8	TRBD2	TGTGCCAGCAGCTCCCGGACTAGCGGGAGACCCAATGAGCAGTTCTTC	CASSSRTSGRPNEQFF
few	TRBJ1-5	TRBV18	TRBD1	TGTGCCAGCTCACGTACGAACCTCCAGTCCCGGGACAGGGTTCAGCCCCAGCATTTT	CASSRTNLQSRDRVQPQHF
.	TRBJ1-1	TRBV7-2	TRBD1	TGTGCCAGCGCGCCAGGGGGTCTGTCTACTGAAGCTTTCTTT	CASAPGGLSTEAFF
.	TRBJ1-2	TRBV5-4	TRBD1	TGTGCCAGCAGCTTGGGCCCGCCGCGCTCACAGGGGTTTCGCTATGGCTACACCTTC	CASSLGPPRSQGFRYGYTF
once	TRBJ2-1	TRBV4-2	.	TGTGCCAGCAGCCAAGTCGGGGATACTGAGCAGTTCTTC	CASSQVGDTEQFF
.	TRBJ2-3	TRBV7-3	TRBD2	TGTGCCAGCAGCTTAGGCGGGAGGGCCACAGATACGCAGTATTTT	CASSLGGRATDTQYF
.	TRBJ2-5	TRBV2	TRBD1	TGTGCCAGCCAGGGCCGGCAGGGGGCATGGGAGACCCAGTACTTC	CASQGRQGAWETQYF
.	TRBJ1-2	TRBV28	TRBD1	TGTGCCAGCAGCTCCGGACAGGGAGAGGCCTATGGCTACACCTTC	CASSSGQGEAYGYTF
.	TRBJ2-1	TRBV6-1	TRBD1	TGTGCCAGCAGTGAATCGACCCCGGGACAGGTGAGAAATGAGCAGTTCTTC	CASSESTPGQVRNEQFF